This is a list of T cell receptor beta chains from one sample in a study of shared clonotypes between healthy human individuals. This table comes from immunoSEQ multiplex PCR, and its TCRdb copy is limited to in-frame clones, with some not included. The sample records about 320,000 clones, more than 75% being singletons. Sequenced material: memory CD8+ T cells sorted from blood. These receptors were taken from a young man in good health. The conserved cysteine and the conserved F or W are not part of the CDR3 here. Only some rows state a clone size, as once, few, many or a class for expanded clones.

V gene	J gene	clone size	CDR3 length	CDR3 protein
TRBV27	TRBJ2-5	NA	14	ASSLIGSSVPETQY
TRBV28	TRBJ1-1	NA	12	ASSFRGTGREAF
TRBV6-6	TRBJ2-1	NA	14	ASSFEAGGSYNEQF
TRBV27	TRBJ1-2	few	12	ASTFTGGIEGYT
TRBV4-1	TRBJ2-7	NA	13	ASSQDGLASYEQY
TRBV6-1	TRBJ2-5	NA	12	ASSERDSWGTQY
TRBV4-1	TRBJ2-1	NA	11	ASSQEFGSEQF
TRBV7-2	TRBJ1-2	many	11	ASSFGTHEGYT
TRBV9	TRBJ1-6	NA	12	ASSVGRDNSPLH
TRBV30	TRBJ2-7	NA	11	AWSSGRGYEQY
TRBV7-8	TRBJ2-7	once	13	ASSLAASGKNEQY
TRBV2	TRBJ2-2	NA	12	ASREGPGAGELF
TRBV6-6	TRBJ2-3	few	13	ASSAGPSLTDTQY
TRBV20-1	TRBJ1-2	NA	9	SAETGGGYT
TRBV27	TRBJ2-7	NA	12	ASSLSGSSYEQY
TRBV4-2	TRBJ2-7	NA	14	ASSQEGLAGNYEQY
TRBV29-1	TRBJ2-5	once	10	SVVRGQETQY
TRBV28	TRBJ1-1	NA	11	ASSSDMNTEAF
TRBV5-4	TRBJ2-7	many	12	ASTESQGSYEQY
TRBV30	TRBJ1-1	NA	12	ACNPQGLNTEAF
TRBV29-1	TRBJ2-5	NA	12	SALRGRGQETQY
TRBV5-4	TRBJ2-7	NA	11	ASSTGGYYEQY
TRBV10-2	TRBJ2-7	NA	10	ASSETGYEQY
TRBV7-9	TRBJ1-1	NA	13	ASSLGWGEYTEAF